The clone carrying this T cell receptor beta chain was detected only once. CDR1 KGHSH and CDR2 LQKENI come from the germline V gene. V shed 5 bases and J 4 bases; nucleotides not matched to a gene: 4. This CDR3 has 14 residues. This sample was included in a study of blood T cell repertoires in COVID-19. Study overall: Acute-phase and convalescent COVID-19 samples originated in the United States, Italy and Spain. Sample material is recorded as cDNA or gDNA derived from T cells, B-cell-depleted T cells, or PBMCs.

Measured with immunoSEQ multiplex PCR; TCRdb has only the in-frame clones, and not every one. The sample has some 250,000 clones, 80% to 90% seen once. V and J are TRBV18 and TRBJ2-7; 11 bases align to TRBD1. Sequenced material: PBMCs or T cells enriched from blood (not recorded which). This TCR derives from a woman aged 45 to 65 who had recovered from COVID-19. The CDR3 DNA reads as TGTGCCAGCTCAGCGGGACAGGGGGTTTACGAGCAGTACTTC. Residues: CASSAGQGVYEQYF.